These 2 T cell receptor beta chains were all obtained from the same sample, sequenced in a study of T cells in Graves' hyperthyroidism and ophthalmopathy. Researchers amplified the TCR beta CDR3 regions from RNA transcripts. Using the HTBI primer set, a first-round RT-PCR was run on the TCR CDR3. TCRdb used MiXCR to reprocess the multiplex PCR reads, holding one entry per CDR3 protein. The sample lists nearly 750,000 distinct CDR3 sequences, roughly a third occurring once. The sample was blood. Receptors were obtained from a woman in her thirties or forties with Graves' hyperthyroidism.

This clonotype appeared many times. V usage is TRBV7-9 and J usage is TRBJ1-1; D gene unclear. Per germline, CDR1 SEHNR and CDR2 FQNEAQ (reference sequence). CDR3 length: 14 residues. V gave up 3 bases and J gave up 1 base, with 9 bases separating them. The CDR3 region has the DNA TGTGCCAGCAGCTTCGCTTCGTGGAACACTGAAGCTTTCTTT. Residues: CASSFASWNTEAFF. The whole variable domain, filled in from reference TRBV7-9 and TRBJ1-1, reads DTGVSQNPRHKITKRGQNVTFRCDPISEHNRLYWYRQTLGQGPEFLTYFQNEAQLEKSRLLSDRFSAERPKGSFSTLEIQRTEQGDSAMYLCASSFASWNTEAFFGQGTRLTVV.

This clonotype was seen at least ten times. The rearrangement uses TRBV12-3 or TRBV12-4 and TRBJ1-5, with 8 nucleotides matching TRBD1. The CDR3 is made up of 14 amino acids. The J segment lost 7 bases and the V segment lost 6 bases, leaving 8 bases of the junction unmatched. In DNA, the CDR3 is TGTGCCAGCAGCCTGGACAGGGAAGGCCAGCCCCAGCATTTT. This codes for CASSLDREGQPQHF.